This T cell receptor (beta chain) was identified during a study of spatial heterogeneity in lung cancer (dated by TCRdb to the late 2010s). For the wider study: The donors were 72 patients from the lung TRACERx cohort who had early-stage, untreated non-small cell lung cancer. In non-small cell lung cancer, the study made a quantitative comparison of TCR alpha and beta repertoires among multiple tumor regions, matched nontumor lung and blood. Both alpha and beta chains were TCR-sequenced in fewer than 250 tumor regions, 64 matched nontumor lung samples and around 54 PBMC samples obtained at surgery. Follow-up PBMC samples were sequenced whenever available, with the median time to follow-up being approximately 2 years after resection. More beta-chain than alpha-chain transcripts were consistently detected, likely reflecting higher beta-chain transcript abundance. TCR repertoire features were related to nonsynonymous mutation counts determined by whole-exome sequencing of tumor tissue. In the raw uncorrected reads, each unique combination of TCR and UMI appeared more than ten times on average.

V was cut back by 6 bases and J by 0 bases, leaving a gap of 13 bases between them. CDR1 is given as MNHEY and CDR2 as SVGAGI, both from the germline V gene. From its cysteine to its phenylalanine, the CDR3 spans 15 amino acids. CDR3 DNA is the only sequence kept; it has 45 bases, read in frame from the first base. Results the study describes overall, beyond this receptor: Ubiquitous expanded tumor TCRs were found in blood more often at tumor resection than at routine follow-up. Comparisons of baseline and follow-up blood repertoires included only 14 patients. Additional single-cell paired TCR alpha and beta sequencing was considered necessary to confirm, at a functional level, the hypothesis that regional TCRs recognize regional mutations.

As for this clonotype: Its specific antigen is unknown. Qualities for individual bases were not recorded, and no much larger clone is one base off.

The label giving this sample's time point can be read as: blood at routine non-recurrence follow-up after resection. For TCR sequencing, whole RNA was extracted from tumor and nontumor lung tissue, or from cryopreserved PBMC samples, and no cell sorting was done. Only patients for whom sufficient RNA was available from at least two tumor regions were selected for TCR sequencing. Library generation was performed with 5' RACE. The run used a NextSeq 500. To allow correction of PCR and sequencing errors, the TCR library protocol tagged every TCR cDNA molecule with a unique molecular identifier. Regarding the original processing steps: TCR identification, UMI-based error correction and CDR3 extraction were performed with Decombinator tools. TCRs above a frequency of 2 per 1,000, corresponding to the top 1% of the tumor frequency distribution, were defined as expanded. Rényi diversity was computed with the R vegan package after subsampling each repertoire 100 times to 5,000 TCRs. CDR3 similarity networks were built from amino acid triplet string-kernel similarity, connecting CDR3s with pairwise similarity above 0.82. The public sequencing data were trimmed at Q25 with fastp and processed into clonotypes with MiXCR by TCRdb, which kept only in-frame beta chains. Each record represents a unique CDR3 protein, reported with the most common genes and DNA among its rows. TCRdb, not the authors, supplied the V and J calls. The sample includes under 150,000 distinct CDR3 sequences, with more than 9% observed a single time. Roughly 15% of the sample lies in the top ten.

Sequencing was performed on PBMCs, taken at follow-up. This receptor was taken from a male donor with early-stage non-small cell lung cancer. The V and J segments used are TRBV6-5 and TRBJ2-3; a confident D gene designation cannot be given. This receptor has the CDR3 CASSYRIRSTDTQYF. In nucleotide form, the sequence is TGTGCCAGCAGCTATAGGATCAGAAGCACAGATACGCAGTATTTT.